This T cell receptor beta chain appears in the sequencing data of a study of graft-versus-host responses after intestinal transplantation. Note on this clone: Its cognate antigen is unknown.

This CDR3 is built from 14 residues. Trimming stripped 5 bases from V and 3 bases from J, with 10 bases between. Germline lookup yields CDR1 LNHDA and CDR2 SQIVND (reference sequence). Method: immunoSEQ multiplex PCR; TCRdb's copy keeps in-frame clones and lacks some. The sample records 80,000 to 100,000 clones, 92% being singletons. The starting material was unstimulated CD4+ T cells sorted from spleen or lymph node cells, obtained before intestinal transplant. This chain connects TRBV19 to TRBJ2-2; D possibly corresponds to TRBD2 (6 bases). The receptor was derived from a human donor who received an intestinal transplant. The CDR3 is CASSSGTYTGELFF. The CDR3 DNA is TGTGCCAGTAGTTCTGGGACTTACACCGGGGAGCTGTTTTTT.